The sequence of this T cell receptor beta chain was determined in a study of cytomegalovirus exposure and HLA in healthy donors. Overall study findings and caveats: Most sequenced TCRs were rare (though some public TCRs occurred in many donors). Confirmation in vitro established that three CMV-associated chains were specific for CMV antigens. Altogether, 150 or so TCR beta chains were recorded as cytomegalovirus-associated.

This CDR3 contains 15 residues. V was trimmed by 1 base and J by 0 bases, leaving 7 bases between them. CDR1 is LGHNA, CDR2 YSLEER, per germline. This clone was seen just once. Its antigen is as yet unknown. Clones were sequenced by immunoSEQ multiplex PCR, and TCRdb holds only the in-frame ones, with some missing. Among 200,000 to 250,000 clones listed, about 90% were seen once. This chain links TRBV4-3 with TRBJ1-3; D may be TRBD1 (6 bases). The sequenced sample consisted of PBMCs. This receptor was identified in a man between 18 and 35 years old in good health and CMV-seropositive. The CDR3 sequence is CASSQGTASGNTIYF. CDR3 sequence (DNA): TGCGCCAGCAGCCAAGGGACAGCCTCTGGAAACACCATATATTTT.